This TCR beta chain was found in a study of blood T cells in healthy people across ages. General study findings and limits: Older individuals had lower TCR beta diversity per million T cells (the decline was roughly linear).

Comment on this clonotype: Its target is unknown.

Together with a sample-barcoded 5' primer, a J-beta primer mix was included in a second PCR lasting about 7 to 12 cycles. TCRdb itself ran the 5' RACE reads through MiXCR, one entry per CDR3 protein. The table includes about 840,000 distinct CDR3 sequences, 25% to 35% detected once. V was clipped by 2 bases and J by 6 bases; unmatched bases: 12. Germline V gene sequence: CDR1 ENHRY, CDR2 SYGVKD. This CDR3 spans 17 amino acids. The data were also submitted as part of a second study, on T cells of mothers and their children.

V and J are TRBV10-3 and TRBJ2-3; 9 bases align to TRBD2. The TCR originated in a middle-aged woman in good health. The sample consisted of blood. The CDR3 DNA follows: TGTGCCATCAGTGAGCCCACAGGGCGGGGGGGGCCGGATACGCAGTATTTT. Its protein is CAISEPTGRGGPDTQYF.